This T cell receptor beta chain derives from a study of untreated major depressive disorder (dated by TCRdb to the late 2010s). As for the study more broadly: The study was a cross-sectional case-control comparison of T cell phenotype and TCR repertoire between antidepressant-free major depressive disorder patients and individually matched non-depressed controls. Sequencing followed up flow-cytometry Vbeta 5.1, Vbeta 11 and Vbeta 22 usage differences observed in the whole cohort.

The cysteine opens and the phenylalanine closes a CDR3 of 16 amino acids. Kept here is only the CDR3 DNA, which spans 48 bases and is read in frame from base 1. V is cut by 2 bases and J by 1 base, and the space between the germline ends is 14 bases. Reading the germline V gene (reference sequence) gives CDR1 SGHNT and CDR2 YYREEE. Each depressed patient was pairwise matched to a non-depressed control for sex, age, current smoking status and body mass index. Every participant in the study was of European descent. No current or lifetime mood disorder was present in controls, and Quick Inventory of Depressive Symptoms-Self Report scores of 5 or less were recorded for controls. Participants were excluded if they had major medical conditions, Axis I/II comorbidities, regular medication or illicit drug use, or weekly alcohol intake above 100 g. Approximately 27 ml of peripheral blood was collected into EDTA tubes from each participant. Magnetic negative selection with the BD IMag Human CD4 T Lymphocyte Enrichment Set was used to purify CD4+ T cells from thawed PBMCs. Flow cytometry confirmed that the CD4+ enrichment method typically gave roughly 96% purity. A subgroup of a few case-control pairs, chosen blind to the chemokine receptor expression and flow-cytometric repertoire skewing results, underwent TCRbeta sequencing. All blood samples were collected in the morning at 8:00 a.m., and PBMCs were isolated by Ficoll-Hypaque gradient centrifugation. PBMCs were gradually cooled to -80 degrees C for cryopreservation and then kept in liquid nitrogen until assay.

The Qiagen DNeasy Blood and Tissue Kit was used to extract total genomic DNA from the purified CD4+ T cells. Using immunoSEQ immunosequencing protocols, the TCRbeta CDR3 region, as defined by IMGT, was amplified and sequenced. As for the authors' bioinformatics: The immunoSEQ service preprocessed the raw sequence data to correct PCR and sequencing errors. After being loaded into the immunoSEQ Analyzer, the data underwent further analysis with VDJtools v1.0.7. Patient-control differences were tested with the paired Wilcoxon signed-rank test. TCRdb's version of the immuneACCESS table is confined to in-frame rearrangements and falls short of the full clone set. An unresolved V gene accounts for under half of the shortfall where checked; the remainder is of unknown origin. V and J calls and clone size are given by that table; D and trimming were obtained from the DNA. The sample yields about 18,000 clones; about 85% were counted once. The top ten clones comprise 0.82% of the sample.

To note about this clone: The antigen it binds to is not known. No base quality information exists; no much larger clone differs at one position.

Points the paper makes about the study in general: In every sequenced subject, all of the top five TRBV05-01 clones were private clones. Sequencing confirmed higher TRBV05-01 (Vbeta 5.1) usage among CD4+ T cells of depressed patients than controls, with p = 0.040 in a one-tailed test. A comparatively small study sample was produced by the strict matching and exclusion criteria, and the generalizability of findings was thereby limited. For the sequencing comparisons, one-tailed planned tests were applied to only three preselected Vbeta families. In the sequencing data, TRBV25-01 and TRBV02-01 usage was found to follow the flow-cytometry pattern, although statistical significance was not reached.

In this chain, TRBV5-4 is recombined with TRBJ2-3, with the D gene not confidently named. The sequenced sample was CD4+ T cells from PBMCs. The sequence was collected from a woman aged 30 to 39 in good health. The CDR3 loop reads CASSFHRQRGTDTQYF. The nucleotide sequence is TGTGCCAGCAGCTTCCATCGTCAGCGAGGCACAGATACGCAGTATTTT.